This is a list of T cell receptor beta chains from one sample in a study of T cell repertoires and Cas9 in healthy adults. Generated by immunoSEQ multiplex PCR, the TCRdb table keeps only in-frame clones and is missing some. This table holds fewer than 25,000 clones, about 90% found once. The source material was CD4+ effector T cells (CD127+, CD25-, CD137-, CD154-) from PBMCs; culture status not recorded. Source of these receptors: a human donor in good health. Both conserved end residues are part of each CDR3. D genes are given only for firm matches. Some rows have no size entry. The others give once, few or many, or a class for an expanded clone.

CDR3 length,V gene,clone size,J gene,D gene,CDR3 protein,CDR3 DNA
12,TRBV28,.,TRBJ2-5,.,CASSFLDLPRDF,TGTGCCAGCAGTTTCCTTGACCTCCCAAGAGACTTC
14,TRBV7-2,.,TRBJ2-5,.,CASSLGVGQETQYF,TGTGCCAGCAGCTTAGGGGTGGGCCAAGAGACCCAGTACTTC
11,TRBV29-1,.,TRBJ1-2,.,CSVWGAEGYTF,TGCAGCGTTTGGGGGGCGGAGGGCTACACCTTC
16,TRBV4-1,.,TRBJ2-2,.,CASSQGPGLNAGELFF,TGCGCCAGCAGCCAAGGCCCAGGGTTGAACGCCGGGGAGCTGTTTTTT
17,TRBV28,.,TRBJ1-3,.,CASIPGGRDRTGNTIYF,TGTGCCAGCATTCCCGGGGGAAGGGATAGAACTGGAAACACCATATATTTT
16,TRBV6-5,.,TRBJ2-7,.,CASSYRRGGLGYEQYF,TGTGCCAGCAGTTACCGACGTGGGGGCCTGGGGTACGAGCAGTACTTC
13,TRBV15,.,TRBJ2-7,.,CATSRDSMGQQYF,TGTGCCACCAGCAGAGATTCAATGGGGCAGCAGTACTTC
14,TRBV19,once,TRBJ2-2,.,CASQDSALRGELFF,TGTGCCAGTCAAGACAGCGCCCTGCGTGGGGAGCTGTTTTTT
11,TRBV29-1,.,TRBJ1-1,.,CSTGGSTEAFF,TGCAGCACCGGGGGGAGCACTGAAGCTTTCTTT
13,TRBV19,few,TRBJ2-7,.,CASSPIGNYEQYF,TGTGCCAGTAGTCCTATTGGGAATTACGAGCAGTACTTC
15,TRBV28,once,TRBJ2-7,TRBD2,CASSLKSGRPYEQYF,TGTGCCAGCAGCCTTAAAAGCGGGAGACCCTACGAGCAGTACTTC
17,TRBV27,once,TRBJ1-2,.,CASSLEGSQGTNYGYTF,TGTGCCAGCAGTTTAGAAGGCTCTCAGGGGACTAACTATGGCTACACCTTC
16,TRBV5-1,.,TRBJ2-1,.,CASSGQTGFKYNEQFF,TGCGCCAGCAGCGGACAAACAGGGTTCAAATACAATGAGCAGTTCTTC
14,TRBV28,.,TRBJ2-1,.,CASSREAAYNEQFF,TGTGCCAGCAGTCGCGAAGCGGCCTACAATGAGCAGTTCTTC
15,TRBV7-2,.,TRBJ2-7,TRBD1,CASSLMGQGVYEQYF,TGTGCCAGCAGCTTAATGGGTCAGGGGGTCTACGAGCAGTACTTC
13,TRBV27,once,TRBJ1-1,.,CASSFGRFTEAFF,TGTGCCAGCAGTTTTGGGAGATTTACTGAAGCTTTCTTT
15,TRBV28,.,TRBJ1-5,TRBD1,CASSGTGGGAQPQHF,TGTGCCAGCAGCGGAACAGGGGGCGGTGCCCAGCCCCAGCATTTT
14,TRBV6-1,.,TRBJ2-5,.,CASSRRDTQETQYF,TGTGCCAGCAGTCGCCGGGACACTCAAGAGACCCAGTACTTC
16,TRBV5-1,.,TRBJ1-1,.,CASSLVVGSVNTEAFF,TGCGCCAGCAGCTTGGTGGTAGGGTCGGTGAACACTGAAGCTTTCTTT
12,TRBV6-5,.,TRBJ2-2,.,CASSNRAGELFF,TGTGCCAGCAGTAACAGGGCCGGGGAGCTGTTTTTT
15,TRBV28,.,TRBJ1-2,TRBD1,CASSRTGTGAYGYTF,TGTGCCAGCAGTAGGACCGGGACAGGGGCCTATGGCTACACCTTC
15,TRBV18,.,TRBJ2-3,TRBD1,CASSPRTGSTDTQYF,TGTGCCAGCTCACCTCGGACAGGGAGCACAGATACGCAGTATTTT
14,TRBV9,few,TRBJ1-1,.,CASSTALSNTEAFF,TGTGCCAGCAGCACGGCCCTATCGAACACTGAAGCTTTCTTT
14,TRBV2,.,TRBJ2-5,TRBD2,CASSQRAGAETQYF,TGTGCCAGCAGTCAAAGAGCGGGAGCGGAGACCCAGTACTTC
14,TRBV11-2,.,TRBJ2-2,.,CASSLIFLSGELFF,TGTGCCAGCAGCTTAATTTTTCTATCCGGGGAGCTGTTTTTT
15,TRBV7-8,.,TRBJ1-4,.,CASSLTRAPYEKLFF,TGTGCCAGCAGCTTAACCCGGGCCCCGTACGAAAAACTGTTTTTT
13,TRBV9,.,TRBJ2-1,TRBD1,CASTLPGGHEQFF,TGTGCCAGCACCCTTCCAGGGGGCCATGAGCAGTTCTTC
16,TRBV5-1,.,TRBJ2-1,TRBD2,CASSTNVAGGSNEQFF,TGCGCCAGCAGCACGAACGTAGCGGGGGGATCCAATGAGCAGTTCTTC
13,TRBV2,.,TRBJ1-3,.,CAWSEVSGNTIYF,TGTGCTTGGTCTGAGGTCTCTGGAAACACCATATATTTT
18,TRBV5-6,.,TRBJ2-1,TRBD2,CASSLVGTSGGRYNEQFF,TGTGCCAGCAGCTTGGTGGGGACTAGCGGGGGGAGGTACAATGAGCAGTTCTTC
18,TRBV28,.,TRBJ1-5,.,CASRRRGGLAHSNQPQHF,TGTGCCAGCAGACGGCGGGGGGGGTTGGCTCATAGCAATCAGCCCCAGCATTTT
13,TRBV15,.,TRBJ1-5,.,CATSRDLEQTQHF,TGTGCCACCAGCAGAGATCTAGAACAGACTCAGCATTTT
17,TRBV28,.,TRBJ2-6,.,CASRPSGRGSGANVLTF,TGTGCCAGCAGGCCCTCCGGACGGGGCTCTGGGGCCAACGTCCTGACTTTC
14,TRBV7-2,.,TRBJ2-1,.,CASSPQGGDNEQFF,TGTGCCAGCAGCCCACAAGGGGGGGACAATGAGCAGTTCTTC
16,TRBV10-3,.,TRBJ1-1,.,CAITPGRGAGGTEAFF,TGTGCCATCACCCCAGGAAGGGGGGCCGGTGGAACTGAAGCTTTCTTT
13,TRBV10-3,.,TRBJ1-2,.,CAISERGGYGYTF,TGTGCCATCAGTGAACGAGGGGGTTATGGCTACACCTTC
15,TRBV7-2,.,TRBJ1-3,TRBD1,CASSTGQGLGNTIYF,TGTGCCAGCAGCACGGGACAGGGGCTAGGAAACACCATATATTTT
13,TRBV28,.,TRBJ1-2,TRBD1,CASNRDRAGGYTF,TGTGCCAGCAACCGGGACAGGGCGGGCGGCTACACCTTC
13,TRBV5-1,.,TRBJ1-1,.,CASSPLGDTEAFF,TGCGCCAGCAGCCCCCTGGGGGACACTGAAGCTTTCTTT
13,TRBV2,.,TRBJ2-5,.,CASRPGQGETQYF,TGTGCCAGCAGACCGGGACAAGGGGAGACCCAGTACTTC
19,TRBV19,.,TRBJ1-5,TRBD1,CASTGQGPGGFHGNQPQHF,TGTGCCAGTACAGGTCAAGGTCCAGGGGGCTTCCACGGAAATCAGCCCCAGCATTTT